Listed here is a single T cell receptor beta chain. Its antigen is not identified. This sample also contains other DNA sequences that code for the same CDR3. CDR3 length: 14 residues. With 3 bases clipped from V and 3 bases from J, the junction kept 5 bases outside the gene matches. Germline assignment: CDR1 MNHEY and CDR2 SVGAGI. The entry originates in a study of cytomegalovirus exposure and HLA in healthy donors. General study results and limits: Rarity characterized most TCR sequences, yet some public TCRs appeared in many donors.

The primer mix had 60 Vbeta and 13 Jbeta primers. Method: immunoSEQ multiplex PCR; TCRdb's copy keeps in-frame clones and lacks some. This table has around 110,000 clones, around 80% appearing once. This receptor was taken from a man aged 25 to 40 in good health and CMV-seropositive. The sequencing sample was made of PBMCs. The genes are TRBV6-5 and TRBJ2-7; TRBD2 matches 7 bases. In DNA, the CDR3 is TGTGCCAGCAGTTATTCTGGCGGGAGCTACGAGCAGTACTTC. It codes for CASSYSGGSYEQYF.